Listed below are T cell receptor beta chains from one sample, sequenced in a study of OX40 agonist ivuxolimab in advanced cancers. This table comes from immunoSEQ multiplex PCR, and its TCRdb copy is limited to in-frame clones, with some not included. Counted here are about 110,000 clones, approximately 90% occurring once; the ten biggest clones make up approximately 0.5%. The material was CD4+ or CD8+ T cells sorted from blood, obtained in a trial of the OX40 agonist ivuxolimab. The receptors were gathered from an adult with an advanced solid tumor such as melanoma, head and neck, liver or kidney cancer. The CDR3 runs from the conserved cysteine through the conserved F or W. A D gene is named only where the DNA matches it firmly. Rows may omit the clone size; those that give it use once, few, many or a size class.

TRBJ1-6	TRBV27	TRBD1	-	CASSLRGTAGHSPLHF	TGTGCCAGCAGTTTAAGGGGGACAGCGGGGCACTCACCCCTCCACTTT
TRBJ2-5	TRBV5-1	-	-	CASSLGPSGGETQYF	TGCGCCAGCAGCTTGGGGCCATCTGGGGGAGAGACCCAGTACTTC
TRBJ1-4	TRBV7-9	-	once	CASSLGQVFTEKLFF	TGTGCCAGCAGCTTAGGACAGGTCTTTACTGAAAAACTGTTTTTT
TRBJ2-7	TRBV7-7	-	-	CASSLTGSPPTYEQYF	TGTGCTAGCAGCTTAACTGGGAGCCCCCCTACCTACGAGCAGTACTTC
TRBJ2-2	TRBV27	-	once	CASSFLAGELFF	TGTGCCAGCAGTTTCTTGGCCGGGGAGCTGTTTTTT
TRBJ1-1	TRBV5-4	-	once	CASSLDAPSTEAFF	TGTGCCAGCAGCTTGGACGCTCCCAGCACTGAAGCTTTCTTT
TRBJ2-2	TRBV19	-	-	CASSTLSNTGELFF	TGTGCCAGTTCTACTCTTTCGAACACCGGGGAGCTGTTTTTT
TRBJ1-5	TRBV6-6	-	-	CASSMTAGGNQPQHF	TGTGCCAGCAGTATGACAGCGGGGGGCAATCAGCCCCAGCATTTT
TRBJ1-5	TRBV10-3	-	-	CAISESIGSNQPQHF	TGTGCCATCAGTGAGTCGATAGGGAGCAATCAGCCCCAGCATTTT
TRBJ1-3	TRBV9	-	-	CASSVEVGTLAGNTIYF	TGTGCCAGCAGCGTAGAGGTCGGGACGTTGGCTGGAAACACCATATATTTT
TRBJ2-7	TRBV28	-	-	CASSLMGFEQYF	TGTGCCAGCAGCTTGATGGGGTTCGAGCAGTACTTC
TRBJ2-7	TRBV6-5	-	-	CASRRAGASYEQYF	TGTGCCAGCAGGCGCGCGGGGGCCAGCTACGAGCAGTACTTC
TRBJ1-1	TRBV2	TRBD1	-	CASSELQGRTEAFF	TGTGCCAGCAGTGAATTACAGGGGAGAACTGAAGCTTTCTTT
TRBJ1-5	TRBV6-1	TRBD1	-	CASRGGAGNQPQHF	TGTGCCAGCAGAGGGGGCGCGGGCAATCAGCCCCAGCATTTT
TRBJ2-3	TRBV9	-	-	CASSVGLGDDTQYF	TGTGCCAGCAGCGTAGGTCTAGGGGATGATACGCAGTATTTT
TRBJ2-7	TRBV23-1	-	-	CAKISGTCYEQYF	TGCGCCAAGATATCCGGGACATGCTACGAGCAGTACTTC
TRBJ2-7	TRBV7-6	TRBD1	-	CASSLRTGGFYGEQYF	TGTGCCAGCAGCTTACGGACAGGGGGTTTCTACGGCGAGCAGTACTTC
TRBJ2-5	TRBV7-2	-	-	CASAQKGRETQYF	TGTGCCTCAGCCCAGAAGGGTCGGGAGACCCAGTACTTC
TRBJ2-1	TRBV9	-	-	CASSASGSSYNEQFF	TGTGCCAGCAGCGCCTCAGGGAGCTCCTACAATGAGCAGTTCTTC
TRBJ1-4	TRBV7-2	-	-	CASSRDNEKLFF	TGTGCCAGCAGCCGCGATAATGAAAAACTGTTTTTT
TRBJ2-7	TRBV7-9	TRBD2	-	CASSPPGLAGGSEQYF	TGTGCCAGCAGCCCTCCGGGACTAGCGGGGGGTAGCGAGCAGTACTTC
TRBJ1-1	TRBV28	-	-	CASIGQGNTEAFF	TGTGCCAGCATTGGTCAGGGAAACACTGAAGCTTTCTTT
TRBJ2-1	TRBV7-9	-	-	CASSLVGGPEFF	TGTGCCAGCAGCTTAGTGGGGGGCCCCGAGTTCTTC
TRBJ1-4	TRBV6-5	-	-	CASSEDGRGLFF	TGTGCCAGCAGTGAAGACGGCCGGGGGCTGTTTTTT
TRBJ2-5	TRBV7-9	TRBD1	-	CASSSRRVDWPGGETQYF	TGTGCCAGCAGCTCCCGTAGGGTGGATTGGCCAGGGGGAGAGACCCAGTACTTC
TRBJ1-1	TRBV10-3	TRBD1	-	CAITGGRNTEAFF	TGTGCCATCACAGGGGGCCGGAACACTGAAGCTTTCTTT
TRBJ2-7	TRBV11-2	-	once	CASSRPIQGRSSYEQYF	TGTGCCAGCAGCCGCCCGATCCAGGGGAGGTCTAGCTACGAGCAGTACTTC
TRBJ2-3	TRBV4-1	-	-	CASSQDQSRTSTDTQYF	TGCGCCAGCAGCCAAGATCAGTCCAGGACTAGCACAGATACGCAGTATTTT
TRBJ2-1	TRBV7-2	-	-	CASSLWGQGLNEQFF	TGTGCCAGCAGCTTATGGGGGCAGGGGTTGAATGAGCAGTTCTTC
TRBJ1-3	TRBV9	TRBD1	once	CASSARATGGNTIYF	TGTGCCAGCAGCGCCCGAGCGACAGGGGGAAACACCATATATTTT
TRBJ1-6	TRBV28	-	-	CASSLAFISSPLHF	TGTGCCAGCAGTTTAGCCTTTATCAGCTCACCCCTCCACTTT
TRBJ2-5	TRBV25-1	TRBD2	-	CASSVPGRGETQYF	TGTGCCAGCAGTGTCCCAGGGAGGGGAGAGACCCAGTACTTC
TRBJ2-7	TRBV18	-	few	CASSRAAQTYEQYF	TGTGCCAGCTCACGGGCCGCACAGACCTACGAGCAGTACTTC
TRBJ1-1	TRBV7-6	-	-	CASSFQGTNTEAFF	TGTGCCAGCAGCTTTCAGGGTACGAACACTGAAGCTTTCTTT
TRBJ2-2	TRBV28	-	-	CASTTGGGRNTGELFF	TGTGCCAGCACCACAGGAGGGGGCCGGAACACCGGGGAGCTGTTTTTT
TRBJ1-3	TRBV5-4	-	once	CASSLGGASGNTIYF	TGTGCCAGCAGCTTGGGAGGGGCCTCTGGAAACACCATATATTTT
TRBJ1-6	TRBV10-1	-	-	CASSESARANSPLHF	TGCGCCAGCAGTGAGTCGGCCAGAGCAAATTCACCCCTCCACTTT
TRBJ2-3	TRBV11-2	TRBD1	-	CASSLVGQGLADTQYF	TGTGCCAGCAGCTTAGTTGGACAGGGCCTAGCAGATACGCAGTATTTT
TRBJ1-2	TRBV7-2	-	-	CASSRDNYGYTF	TGTGCCAGCAGCCGGGACAACTATGGCTACACCTTC
TRBJ2-7	TRBV27	-	-	CASSSGLDPPFSYEQYF	TGTGCCAGCAGTTCGGGCTTGGACCCCCCTTTCTCCTACGAGCAGTACTTC
TRBJ2-7	TRBV5-8	-	-	CASSLGQGSNEQYF	TGTGCCAGCAGCTTAGGGCAGGGTTCGAACGAGCAGTACTTC
TRBJ2-5	TRBV21-1	-	once	CASSKASTGGEETQYF	TGTGCCAGCAGCAAAGCGTCGACGGGGGGGGAAGAGACCCAGTACTTC
TRBJ2-7	TRBV7-2	TRBD2	-	CASSTGLAGGSIYEEQYF	TGTGCCAGCAGCACTGGACTAGCGGGGGGCTCGATCTACGAGGAGCAGTACTTC
TRBJ2-3	TRBV7-2	-	-	CASSSRQADTQYF	TGTGCCAGCAGCTCTCGACAGGCAGATACGCAGTATTTT
TRBJ1-6	TRBV7-2	TRBD1	-	CASSTRQGAHNSPLHF	TGTGCCAGCAGCACGAGACAGGGGGCACATAATTCACCCCTCCACTTT
TRBJ1-6	TRBV27	TRBD1	-	CASSLSQGNSPLHF	TGTGCCAGCAGCCTATCACAGGGGAATTCACCCCTCCACTTT
TRBJ1-1	TRBV7-2	-	once	CASSLLQAPNTEAFF	TGTGCCAGCAGCTTACTACAGGCACCGAACACTGAAGCTTTCTTT
TRBJ2-7	TRBV5-1	-	-	CASSKDIPSYEQYF	TGCGCCAGCAGCAAGGACATCCCTTCCTACGAGCAGTACTTC
TRBJ2-7	TRBV7-9	-	once	CASSFHTGEQYF	TGTGCCAGCAGCTTCCACACGGGGGAGCAGTACTTC
TRBJ2-1	TRBV10-2	-	-	CASSEEWNEQFF	TGCGCCAGCAGTGAAGAGTGGAATGAGCAGTTCTTC
TRBJ1-4	TRBV5-1	-	-	CASSQGEDEKLFF	TGCGCCAGCAGTCAGGGTGAAGATGAAAAACTGTTTTTT
TRBJ2-7	TRBV7-2	-	-	CASSLSQGRGYEQYF	TGTGCCAGCAGCTTATCCCAGGGTCGGGGGTACGAGCAGTACTTC
TRBJ1-1	TRBV28	-	-	CATPGGRAFF	TGTGCCACCCCGGGGGGAAGGGCTTTCTTT
TRBJ2-2	TRBV7-2	-	once	CASSSWRSTGELFF	TGTGCCAGCAGCTCCTGGCGTAGCACCGGGGAGCTGTTTTTT
TRBJ1-4	TRBV5-6	TRBD1	once	CASSFFDRAINNEKLFF	TGTGCCAGCAGCTTCTTTGACAGGGCAATCAATAATGAAAAACTGTTTTTT
TRBJ2-7	TRBV6-5	-	-	CASSYSKRAYEQYF	TGTGCCAGCAGTTACTCGAAGCGGGCCTACGAGCAGTACTTC
TRBJ2-7	TRBV7-2	TRBD1	-	CASSHRQGPYEQYF	TGTGCCAGCAGCCATCGACAGGGTCCCTACGAGCAGTACTTC
TRBJ2-7	TRBV9	-	-	CASSARPDPGYEQYF	TGTGCCAGCAGCGCAAGACCGGACCCTGGCTACGAGCAGTACTTC